This TCR beta chain comes out of a study of CD8 T cells in Susac syndrome. Overall study results and limits: The authors acknowledged that the study's TCR sequencing and HLA analysis involved relatively few individuals.

The multiple sclerosis control cohort comprised treatment-naive individuals presenting with stable or active relapsing-remitting disease. Random hexamers served to reverse transcribe roughly 0.45 to 1 ug RNA. With immunoSEQ multiplex PCR, TCR beta CDR3 was amplified across 54 Vbeta and 13 Jbeta. Using its own MiXCR run on the immunoSEQ multiplex PCR reads, TCRdb lists one record per CDR3 protein. The table records around 130,000 distinct CDR3 sequences, approximately 90% of them present only once. V lost 5 bases, J lost 6 bases, and 7 bases stayed unmatched. The germline V gene encodes CDR1 SGHVS and CDR2 FQNEAQ. This CDR3 is built from 14 residues. Comment on this clonotype: The antigen remains unidentified.

The receptor's source is a human donor with multiple sclerosis. Source material: CD8+ T cells from PBMCs. This rearrangement joins TRBV7-8 to TRBJ2-1, with 7 bases that match TRBD1. The CDR3 spells CASSDLTGSNEQFF. The CDR3 nucleotides read TGTGCCAGCAGCGACCTGACAGGGAGCAATGAGCAGTTCTTC.